A single sample is the source of the 8 T cell receptor beta chains below, sequenced in a study of PD-L1 blockade in urothelial cancer. Time point: pretreatment peripheral blood. Some clones are missing from TCRdb's copy, which holds only in-frame ones; the method was immunoSEQ multiplex PCR. The table shows 33,000 or so clones, with roughly 82% occurring only once. This material consisted of PBMCs, taken around atezolizumab (anti-PD-L1) treatment. The receptor set was obtained from a man aged 55 to 70 with urothelial cancer.

The chain joins TRBV11-2 to TRBJ2-5, with D tentatively TRBD1 (6 bases). Between the trimmed V and J ends, which lost 5 bases and 3 bases, there was a span of 10 bases. From germline, CDR1 is SGHAT and CDR2 FQNNGV. The CDR3 consists of 13 residues. The CDR3 region has the DNA TGTGCCAGCAGCAGCCGGGACAAAGAGACCCAGTACTTC. It specifies CASSSRDKETQYF.

V is TRBV30 and J is TRBJ2-3, with TRBD2 matching 8 bases. Per the germline V gene, CDR1 is GTSNPN and CDR2 is SVGIG (reference sequence). The CDR3 totals 12 residues. V dropped 2 bases and J dropped 6; count of bases not matched to a gene: 1. The CDR3 region has the DNA TGTGCCTGGAGTCGGGGGGGCGATACGCAGTATTTT. Translating it yields CAWSRGGDTQYF.

The V call is TRBV6-1, the J call TRBJ2-1, with TRBD2 matching over 9 bases. The length of the CDR3 is 16 residues. Germline-derived CDR1 and CDR2 are MNHNS and SASEGT. The V gene end was trimmed by 0 bases and the J gene end by 6 bases; junction bases not matched to a gene: 6. DNA for the CDR3: TGTGCCAGCAGTGAAGCCGGGCGGGGGGGCGGCAATGAGCAGTTCTTC. Its protein is CASSEAGRGGGNEQFF.

The V call is TRBV5-4, the J call TRBJ1-1, with a weak D call TRBD1 (5 bases). V was clipped by 4 bases and J by 0 bases, with 7 bases between them. In germline, CDR1 is SGHNT, CDR2 YYREEE (reference sequence). This CDR3 region has 13 residues. CDR3 in amino acids: CASSPGVNTEAFF. The CDR3 nucleotides read TGTGCCAGCAGCCCGGGGGTGAACACTGAAGCTTTCTTT.

This clone showed up just a few times. The chain uses TRBV5-5 and TRBJ2-7; TRBD1 is a possible D gene (6 bases). V dropped 2 bases and J dropped 3 bases, with 9 bases sitting between them. CDR3 size: 13 residues. Germline V gives CDR1 SGHKS, CDR2 YYEKEE (reference sequence). Here the CDR3 DNA reads TGTGCCAGCAGCTTCCGGACAGACTACGAGCAGTACTTC. It specifies CASSFRTDYEQYF. The complete variable domain, with remaining parts taken from reference TRBV5-5 and TRBJ2-7, reads DAGVTQSPTHLIKTRGQQVTLRCSPISGHKSVSWYQQVLGQGPQFIFQYYEKEERGRGNFPDRFSARQFPNYSSELNVNALLLGDSALYLCASSFRTDYEQYFGPGTRLTVT.

The V call is TRBV11-2, the J call TRBJ2-3, with 10 bases identical to TRBD2. The CDR3 spans 16 residues. CDR1 is SGHAT, CDR2 FQNNGV, per germline. J was trimmed by 3 bases and V by 1 base; bases with no gene match: 4. CDR3 in amino acids: CASSLGTSGETDTQYF. CDR3 nucleotide sequence: TGTGCCAGCAGCTTAGGAACTAGCGGGGAAACAGATACGCAGTATTTT.

The chain has TRBV11-2 and TRBJ2-2; possible D gene TRBD2, 7 bases. Trimming took 4 bases from V and 1 from J, leaving 16 bases between them. CDR3 size: 17 residues. Germline-derived CDR1 and CDR2 are SGHAT and FQNNGV. The CDR3 spells CASSSPLGGVNTGELFF. CDR3 sequence (DNA): TGTGCCAGCAGCTCCCCTTTAGGGGGGGTGAACACCGGGGAGCTGTTTTTT.

The chain carries TRBV6-1 and TRBJ2-4; a possible D gene is TRBD2 (5 bases). V was cut by 6 bases and J by 8 bases, with 17 bases left in between. This CDR3 has 14 residues. From germline, CDR1 is MNHNS and CDR2 SASEGT. This CDR3 reads CASSRTVGIDIQYF. DNA of the CDR3: TGTGCCAGCAGCAGGACGGTCGGGATAGACATTCAGTACTTC.